These 22 T cell receptor beta chains share one sample of origin, sequenced in a study of blood T cell repertoires in COVID-19. Produced via immunoSEQ multiplex PCR; TCRdb's table is partial and in-frame only. The table lists about 160,000 clones, 86% of them singletons. Sequencing was done on a sample of peripheral blood. Receptors originate from an older woman with acute or convalescent COVID-19.

V usage is TRBV6-2 or TRBV6-3 and J usage is TRBJ1-6, with 7 bases that match TRBD1. Trimming cost V 4 bases and J 11 bases; bases outside gene matches: 8. Germline-derived CDR1 and CDR2 are MNHEY and SVGEGT. The CDR3 runs to 14 residues. The CDR3 spells CASSSRDSYPPLHF. For the CDR3, the DNA is TGTGCCAGCAGTTCCCGGGACAGCTATCCACCCCTCCACTTT.

The CDR3 coding sequence is TGTGCCAGCAGCCCCCGGGTAGCGGGAGTTGTTACCTTC. Translated: CASSPRVAGVVTF. This sequence joins TRBV3-1 (or the pseudogene TRBV3-2) and TRBJ1-2; D not resolved. From germline, CDR1 is LGHDT and CDR2 YNNKEL (reference sequence). V was cut by 4 bases and J by 14 bases, with 20 bases left in between. This CDR3 is 13 amino acids long.

In the case of this clone: Within the sample, other DNA sequences also encode this same CDR3. The CDR3, as DNA: TGCGCCAGCAGCCCGACAGCTAACTATGGCTACACCTTC. It specifies CASSPTANYGYTF. The V call is TRBV5-1, the J call TRBJ1-2, with D perhaps TRBD1 (5 bases). Trimming took off 4 bases at V and 0 bases at J, with 7 bases between the two ends. Germline V gene sequence: CDR1 SGHRS, CDR2 YFSETQ. CDR3 length: 13 amino acids.

This chain uses TRBV24-1 with TRBJ1-5; maybe TRBD1 (6 bases). Trimming pared 1 base from V and 5 bases from J, leaving 8 bases between. The germline CDR1 and CDR2 sequences are KGHDR and SFDVKD. This CDR3 contains 14 residues. CDR3 sequence (DNA): TGTGCCACCAGTGATTTCGCAGGGGATCAGCCCCAGCATTTT. It specifies CATSDFAGDQPQHF.

CDR3: CASSESTGQGYTF. CDR3 sequence (DNA): TGCGCCAGCAGTGAGTCCACAGGACAGGGCTACACCTTC. The V call is TRBV10-1, the J call TRBJ1-2; TRBD1 is a possible D gene (6 bases). V gave up 0 bases and J gave up 8 bases, with 10 bases separating them. The germline CDR1 and CDR2 sequences are WNHNN and SYGVQD (reference sequence). The CDR3 length is 13 residues.

The chain uses TRBV3-1 (or the pseudogene TRBV3-2) and TRBJ1-1, with TRBD1 as a possible D gene (6 bases). Germline loops: CDR1 LGHDT, CDR2 YNNKEL (reference sequence). The CDR3 sequence is 13 residues long. The V end was cut by 3 bases, the J end by 7 bases, with 12 bases between. Written as DNA, the CDR3 is TGTGCCAGCAGCCAGACTACAGGGCTTGAAGCTTTCTTT. As protein: CASSQTTGLEAFF.

The chain combines TRBV7-8 with TRBJ2-3; TRBD1 matches 7 bases. Germline CDR1 is SGHVS and CDR2 is FQNEAQ. This CDR3 is 16 amino acids long. V was pared by 4 bases and J by 4 bases, with 11 bases of the junction left unmatched. DNA for the CDR3: TGTGCCAGCAGCTCGTCTTGGGGGCAGGGGGCAGATACGCAGTATTTT. It yields the protein CASSSSWGQGADTQYF.

V usage is TRBV19 and J usage is TRBJ1-1; TRBD1 is a possible D gene (5 bases). The length of the CDR3 is 13 residues. V lost 7 bases and J lost 11, with 20 bases in between. Germline V CDR1 and CDR2: LNHDA, SQIVND (reference sequence). For the CDR3, the DNA is TGTGCCAGTACCTATGGTCGTCCGGACAAGGCTTTCTTT. It yields the protein CASTYGRPDKAFF.

The rearrangement uses TRBV5-6 and TRBJ1-6, with a tentative D call TRBD1 (5 bases). Trimming stripped 4 bases from V and 4 bases from J, with 15 bases between. The CDR3 is 16 residues long. Germline CDR1 SGHDT, CDR2 YYEEEE. The CDR3 spells CASSPNGGGYNSPLHF. CDR3 in DNA: TGTGCCAGCAGCCCCAACGGGGGGGGTTATAATTCACCCCTCCACTTT. The variable domain in full, completed from reference TRBV5-6 and TRBJ1-6, reads DAGVTQSPTHLIKTRGQQVTLRCSPKSGHDTVSWYQQALGQGPQFIFQYYEEEERQRGNFPDRFSGHQFPNYSSELNVNALLLGDSALYLCASSPNGGGYNSPLHFGNGTRLTVT.

The V gene is TRBV4-3, the J gene TRBJ2-2, with 7 bases identical to TRBD1. V lost 1 base, J lost 4 bases, and 6 bases stayed unmatched. The CDR3 is 16 residues long. Germline V gives CDR1 LGHNA, CDR2 YSLEER. CDR3 DNA sequence: TGCGCCAGCAGCCAAGCCTGGACAGGACGCACCGGGGAGCTGTTTTTT. Protein product: CASSQAWTGRTGELFF.

V usage is TRBV2 and J usage is TRBJ1-2; 10 bases map to TRBD1. The V segment lost 5 bases and the J segment 2 bases; nucleotides outside the gene matches: 2. CDR3 length: 14 amino acids. Germline CDR1 is SNHLY and CDR2 is FYNNEI. The CDR3 spells CASSRDRGNYGYTF. CDR3 DNA sequence: TGTGCCAGCAGTAGGGACAGGGGAAACTATGGCTACACCTTC.

The chain recombines TRBV5-6 with TRBJ1-5, with 8 bases identical to TRBD1. V shed 2 bases, J shed 6 bases, and the junction held 4 bases outside the gene matches. CDR1 SGHDT and CDR2 YYEEEE come from the germline V gene. CDR3 length: 14 residues. CDR3 protein: CASSFRTGSQPQHF. The DNA of the CDR3 is TGTGCCAGCAGCTTCAGGACAGGGAGTCAGCCCCAGCATTTT.

This chain uses TRBV19 with TRBJ1-5, with 7 bases lining up with TRBD1. The V gene end was trimmed by 2 bases and the J gene end by 5 bases; junction bases not matched to a gene: 3. The CDR3 runs 14 residues. The germline V gene encodes CDR1 LNHDA and CDR2 SQIVND (reference sequence). The CDR3 DNA reads as TGTGCCAGTAGTATATCTACAGGGGATCAGCCCCAGCATTTT. Translating gives CASSISTGDQPQHF.

This CDR3 reads CASSASSDGTGGYGYTF. The CDR3 nucleotides read TGTGCCAGCAGTGCTAGCTCTGACGGGACAGGCGGCTATGGCTACACCTTC. The genes are TRBV6-1 and TRBJ1-2; 8 bases fit TRBD1. V was clipped by 4 bases and J by 4 bases; unmatched bases: 14. CDR1 and CDR2 from the germline V gene are MNHNS and SASEGT. This CDR3 spans 17 amino acids.

The chain links TRBV2 to TRBJ1-5; D ambiguous. This CDR3 comprises 15 residues. Germline V gene lookup returns CDR1 SNHLY and CDR2 FYNNEI. V was trimmed by 5 bases and J by 7 bases, leaving 18 bases between them. The CDR3 DNA reads as TGTGCCAGCAGTATTCGTACGGGATCGGAACAGCCCCAGCATTTT. Translating gives CASSIRTGSEQPQHF.

V and J are TRBV24-1 and TRBJ1-4; unclear D gene. Trimming took 5 bases from V and 4 from J, leaving 7 bases between them. The CDR3 has 13 residues. Per the germline V gene, CDR1 is KGHDR and CDR2 is SFDVKD. This CDR3 reads CATSVAGNEKLFF. In nucleotides, the CDR3 is TGTGCCACCAGTGTGGCAGGTAATGAAAAACTGTTTTTT.

This chain connects TRBV4-3 to TRBJ1-2, with 7 bases matching TRBD1. Per germline, CDR1 LGHNA and CDR2 YSLEER. The CDR3 has 14 residues. Losses at the gene ends were 4 bases for V and 5 bases for J; bases not matched to a gene: 7. CDR3 bases: TGCGCCAGCAGCCCGACAGGGACTTTATATGGCTACACCTTC. Translating gives CASSPTGTLYGYTF.

The J gene is TRBJ1-2, the V gene TRBV7-9; 7 positions agree with TRBD1. Germline assignment: CDR1 SEHNR and CDR2 FQNEAQ (reference sequence). Trimming took 1 base from V and 3 from J; bases not matched to a gene: 8. The CDR3 is made up of 16 amino acids. The CDR3 protein is CASSLGQGVDDYGYTF. CDR3 sequence (DNA): TGTGCCAGCAGCTTAGGACAGGGTGTAGATGACTATGGCTACACCTTC.

This clone has a handful of counts. The rearrangement uses TRBV7-2 and TRBJ1-2, with D possibly TRBD1 on 6 matching bases. Germline CDR1 SGHTA, CDR2 FQGNSA. There are 12 residues in the CDR3. Trimming shortened V by 2 bases and J by 8 bases, and 9 bases separated the two germline ends. CDR3 in DNA: TGTGCCAGCAGCTTACCAGGGGTAGGCTACACCTTC. Residues: CASSLPGVGYTF.

V gene TRBV4-2 combines with J gene TRBJ2-1; no clear D. V gave up 0 bases and J gave up 0 bases, with 9 bases separating them. This CDR3 is built from 16 residues. The germline V gene has CDR1 LGHNA and CDR2 YNFKEQ. In DNA form, the CDR3 reads TGTGCCAGCAGCCAAGATATAAGTAGCTCCTACAATGAGCAGTTCTTC. The encoded protein is CASSQDISSSYNEQFF.

The chain joins TRBV19 to TRBJ1-6, with D possibly matching TRBD1 (6 bases). This CDR3 is 15 amino acids long. Trimming removed 7 bases from V and 6 bases from J, with 16 bases in between. Germline V gene sequence: CDR1 LNHDA, CDR2 SQIVND (reference sequence). This CDR3 is CASTETGSLNSPLHF. CDR3 sequence (DNA): TGTGCCAGTACCGAAACAGGGAGCCTTAATTCACCCCTCCACTTT. Full variable domain (outside the CDR3, taken from reference TRBV19 and TRBJ1-6): DGGITQSPKYLFRKEGQNVTLSCEQNLNHDAMYWYRQDPGQGLRLIYYSQIVNDFQKGDIAEGYSVSREKKESFPLTVTSAQKNPTAFYLCASTETGSLNSPLHFGNGTRLTVT.

This rearrangement joins TRBV19 to TRBJ2-3; tentative D call: TRBD2 (5 bases). V lost 10 bases, J lost 4 bases, and 12 bases lay in between. The germline gives CDR1 LNHDA, CDR2 SQIVND (reference sequence). The CDR3 covers 12 residues. The CDR3 loop reads CATSVEADTQYF. Here the CDR3 DNA reads TGTGCCACAAGCGTGGAGGCAGATACGCAGTATTTT.